This entry lists 18 T cell receptor beta chains sequenced from one sample in a study of shared clonotypes between healthy human individuals. TCRdb's copy holds only in-frame clones and misses some; the assay was immunoSEQ multiplex PCR. Of roughly 700,000 clones listed, 90% were seen once; the top ten hold around a third. The sequenced sample was memory CD8+ T cells from PBMCs. This sample's subset: CD45RO+ cells pooled with CCR7-negative TemRA cells. Every receptor here comes from a man in his late teens or twenties in good health. Some clones in this sample may be carry-over from other donors' samples.

J is TRBJ2-1 and V is TRBV10-3; the match to TRBD2 covers 7 bases. CDR1 and CDR2 (germline): ENHRY, SYGVKD. V shed 0 bases and J 3 bases; nucleotides not matched to a gene: 8. The CDR3 contains 17 residues. The CDR3 here is CAISESRGEGRYNEQFF. CDR3 nucleotides: TGTGCCATCAGTGAGTCACGGGGGGAGGGCCGCTACAATGAGCAGTTCTTC.

The rearrangement links TRBV6-1 to TRBJ2-7; 12 bases line up with TRBD1. This CDR3 contains 20 residues. Germline CDR1 MNHNS, CDR2 SASEGT. Trimming at V came to 4 bases and at J to 4 bases, leaving 20 bases not matched to a gene. CDR3 DNA: TGTGCCAGCAGTGTGGGGACAGGGGGCCGATTAGCGGGAGAAGTGTACGAGCAGTACTTC. It codes for CASSVGTGGRLAGEVYEQYF.

The chain has TRBV7-9 and TRBJ1-1, with D tentatively TRBD1 (6 bases). This CDR3 has 12 residues. Germline CDR1 reads SEHNR; CDR2 reads FQNEAQ (reference sequence). The V end was cut by 5 bases, the J end by 6 bases, with 10 bases between. This CDR3 reads CASSNYRAEAFF. CDR3 nucleotides: TGTGCCAGCAGCAACTACAGGGCTGAAGCTTTCTTT. Full variable domain (remainder filled in from reference TRBV7-9 and TRBJ1-1): DTGVSQNPRHKITKRGQNVTFRCDPISEHNRLYWYRQTLGQGPEFLTYFQNEAQLEKSRLLSDRFSAERPKGSFSTLEIQRTEQGDSAMYLCASSNYRAEAFFGQGTRLTVV.

The chain joins TRBV9 to TRBJ2-3; D remains unclear. The length of the CDR3 is 16 residues. In germline, CDR1 is SGDLS, CDR2 YYNGEE. The V end was cut by 0 bases, the J end by 0 bases, with 11 bases between. The CDR3 DNA is TGTGCCAGCAGCGTAGAGGCATTCGCTAGCACAGATACGCAGTATTTT. It specifies CASSVEAFASTDTQYF.

The chain combines TRBV7-8 with TRBJ2-7; tentatively, D is TRBD2 (6 bases). CDR3 length: 16 amino acids. Trimming pared 5 bases from V and 7 bases from J, leaving 24 bases between. The germline V gene has CDR1 SGHVS and CDR2 FQNEAQ. The CDR3 DNA reads as TGTGCCAGCAGCCCTAGGGACGGGGGAGCCTTACGGGAGCAGTACTTC. Amino acids: CASSPRDGGALREQYF.

This clone occurred once. The chain has TRBV27 and TRBJ2-1; the match to TRBD2 covers 11 bases. Trimming cost V 5 bases and J 9 bases; bases outside gene matches: 9. CDR3 length: 15 amino acids. Germline CDR1 MNHEY, CDR2 SMNVEV (reference sequence). This CDR3 is CASSITSGSGGEQFF. Here the CDR3 DNA reads TGTGCCAGCAGTATTACTAGCGGGAGTGGGGGTGAGCAGTTCTTC.

Only one count was recorded for this clone. The chain links TRBV15 to TRBJ2-1; TRBD1 aligns across 7 bases. From germline, CDR1 is LNHNV and CDR2 YYDKDF (reference sequence). V gave up 6 bases and J gave up 6 bases; unmatched junction bases: 8. This CDR3 spans 14 amino acids. The chain's CDR3 is CATSSRQGANEQFF. For the CDR3, the DNA is TGTGCCACCAGTTCGAGACAGGGCGCCAATGAGCAGTTCTTC.

The rearrangement joins TRBV27 to TRBJ1-1; D is unresolved. Per germline, CDR1 MNHEY and CDR2 SMNVEV (reference sequence). With 3 bases removed from V and 4 bases from J, the gap between germline ends came to 12 bases. The length of the CDR3 is 14 residues. This CDR3 reads CASSLREESTEAFF. Here the CDR3 DNA reads TGTGCCAGCAGTTTGAGGGAGGAGAGCACTGAAGCTTTCTTT.

V usage is TRBV6-5 and J usage is TRBJ1-2, with TRBD1 identical over 7 bases. The germline CDR1 and CDR2 sequences are MNHEY and SVGAGI. V trimming: 6 bases; J trimming: 7 bases; junction bases outside the gene matches: 8. CDR3 length: 13 amino acids. In nucleotides, the CDR3 is TGTGCCAGCAGCCCCGGGAGGGGGCTTGGCTACACCTTC. It specifies CASSPGRGLGYTF.

In regard to this clone: Possible read error: a much larger clone is one base away. The sample contains more than one DNA sequence encoding this CDR3. The chain carries TRBV5-6 and TRBJ1-3, with D unresolved. This CDR3 region has 14 residues. The ends were cut back, 0 bases at V and 0 bases at J, with 4 bases in the middle. Germline-derived CDR1 and CDR2 are SGHDT and YYEEEE. The CDR3 coding sequence is TGTGCCAGCAGCTTGGGGGACTCTGGAAACACCATATATTTT. It translates to CASSLGDSGNTIYF.

The chain uses TRBV19 and TRBJ2-5; 9 nucleotides match TRBD1. Germline CDR1 reads LNHDA; CDR2 reads SQIVND (reference sequence). The CDR3 length is 15 residues. Trimming removed 5 bases from V and 5 bases from J; junction bases left unmatched: 9. CDR3 protein: CASSVEQGADETQYF. The CDR3 DNA follows: TGTGCCAGTAGTGTCGAACAGGGGGCGGACGAGACCCAGTACTTC.

The table lists this clone with a count of one. The chain carries TRBV28 and TRBJ1-3, with D tentatively TRBD1 (5 bases). The CDR3 covers 16 residues. CDR1 and CDR2 from the germline V gene are MDHEN and SYDVKM. Trimming took 0 bases from V and 0 from J, leaving 9 bases between them. For the CDR3, the DNA is TGTGCCAGCAGTTTATGGACGACAGACTCTGGAAACACCATATATTTT. Its protein is CASSLWTTDSGNTIYF.

The V and J genes are TRBV9 and TRBJ1-1; D is undetermined. V lost 0 bases and J 1 base, leaving 7 bases between the germline ends. Per the germline V gene, CDR1 is SGDLS and CDR2 is YYNGEE. The CDR3 is 14 amino acids. The CDR3 is CASSVGQQNTEAFF. As DNA, the CDR3 is TGTGCCAGCAGCGTAGGTCAGCAGAACACTGAAGCTTTCTTT. The variable domain in full, with the rest retrieved from reference TRBV9 and TRBJ1-1, is DSGVTQTPKHLITATGQRVTLRCSPRSGDLSVYWYQQSLDQGLQFLIQYYNGEERAKGNILERFSAQQFPDLHSELNLSSLELGDSALYFCASSVGQQNTEAFFGQGTRLTVV.

The J gene is TRBJ2-1, the V gene TRBV29-1; unclear D gene. This CDR3 has 12 amino acids. Germline CDR1 and CDR2: SQVTM and ANQGSEA. V lost 5 bases and J 5 bases, leaving 10 bases between the germline ends. The CDR3 DNA reads TGCAGCGTTCTGGACGACCACAATGAGCAGTTCTTC. Translation gives CSVLDDHNEQFF.

Concerning this clone itself: This CDR3 is also generated by other DNA sequences in the sample. In DNA, the CDR3 is TGTGCCAGCAGACGGACAGGAGCCTACGAGCAGTACTTC. As protein: CASRRTGAYEQYF. The gene calls are TRBV27 and TRBJ2-7; the match to TRBD1 covers 7 bases. This CDR3 is 13 amino acids long. In germline, CDR1 is MNHEY, CDR2 SMNVEV (reference sequence). The V segment lost 6 bases and the J segment 2 bases; nucleotides outside the gene matches: 4.

The chain has TRBV11-3 and TRBJ2-3; 7 bases agree with TRBD2. Germline assignment: CDR1 SGHNT and CDR2 YENEEA. V shed 4 bases and J 6 bases; nucleotides not matched to a gene: 7. The CDR3 loop spans 14 amino acids. Here the CDR3 reads CASSSGLGEDTQYF. The CDR3 nucleotides read TGTGCCAGCAGCTCTGGACTAGGCGAGGATACGCAGTATTTT.

This clone was observed a single time. In nucleotides, the CDR3 is TGTGCCAGCAGCTTCGTTGGAGCGGCGAACACTGAAGCTTTCTTT. It yields the protein CASSFVGAANTEAFF. The rearrangement joins TRBV7-9 to TRBJ1-1, with D hard to call. Germline V lookup: CDR1 SEHNR, CDR2 FQNEAQ (reference sequence). CDR3 length equals 15 residues. V was shortened by 3 bases and J by 1 base, with 12 bases between the two germline ends.

The CDR3, as DNA: TGTGCCAGCAGTTTTAGATCACAGATTAATGAAAAACTGTTTTTT. Translated: CASSFRSQINEKLFF. V is TRBV27 and J is TRBJ1-4; D gene ambiguous. Trimming removed 3 bases from V and 4 bases from J, with 12 bases in between. Germline V gene data show CDR1 as MNHEY and CDR2 as SMNVEV (reference sequence). The CDR3 is made up of 15 amino acids.